The sequence of this T cell receptor beta chain was determined in a study of blood T cell repertoires in COVID-19. Study overall: T cells, B-cell-depleted T cells, or PBMCs supplied cDNA or gDNA.

The CDR3 covers 15 residues. The V gene end was trimmed by 7 bases and the J gene end by 7 bases; junction bases not matched to a gene: 6. Germline CDR1 MNHEY, CDR2 SVGAGI. The repertoire was sequenced with immunoSEQ multiplex PCR; TCRdb's copy has only in-frame clones and lacks some. Of approximately 50,000 clones in the sample, 90% to 95% were seen once. The source of this sequence is a man over 45 with active COVID-19. This chain links TRBV6-5 with TRBJ2-1; 14 bases map to TRBD2. Sequences were obtained from peripheral blood. This CDR3 reads CASTGLAGASNEQFF. DNA of the CDR3: TGTGCCAGCACGGGACTAGCGGGAGCGTCAAATGAGCAGTTCTTC.